Listed below are T cell receptor beta chains from one sample, sequenced in a study of T cell responses to AZD1222 COVID-19 vaccine. Profiling relied on immunoSEQ multiplex PCR, and the TCRdb table lists in-frame clones only, not all of them. Among 100,000 or so clones, 80% to 90% were seen once, and the ten largest hold roughly 6%. The starting material was peripheral blood, obtained on day 0 of AZD1222 vaccination. The receptors originated from an adult in good health. Each CDR3 is given with its conserved first and last residue. D genes are given only for firm matches. The size field is filled for only some rows; it gives once, few, many or a size class.

d_gene	v_gene	abundance	j_gene	CDR3aa	CDR3nt
NA	TRBV11-3	NA	TRBJ2-7	CASSPGAQGNYEQYF	TGTGCCAGCAGCCCCGGTGCCCAGGGCAACTACGAGCAGTACTTC
TRBD1	TRBV5-1	few	TRBJ1-2	CASSPGQGGLIGYTF	TGCGCCAGCAGCCCGGGACAGGGCGGTCTCATTGGCTACACCTTC
NA	TRBV6-5	NA	TRBJ1-5	CASRIRVYSNQPQHF	TGTGCCAGCAGGATAAGGGTCTATAGCAATCAGCCCCAGCATTTT
NA	TRBV5-5	NA	TRBJ2-2	CASSFSGELFF	TGTGCCAGCAGCTTTTCCGGGGAGCTGTTTTTT
TRBD1	TRBV27	NA	TRBJ1-2	CASSPRQGVGYTF	TGTGCCAGCAGTCCGAGACAGGGGGTTGGCTACACCTTC
NA	TRBV5-4	few	TRBJ1-6	CASSSGNSPLHF	TGTGCCAGCAGCTCCGGGAATTCACCCCTCCACTTT
TRBD1	TRBV4-2	once	TRBJ2-1	CASSPSTGTGVMNEQFF	TGTGCCAGCAGTCCGAGTACCGGGACAGGAGTTATGAATGAGCAGTTCTTC
TRBD1	TRBV5-1	NA	TRBJ2-5	CASSLSTGGGETQYF	TGCGCCAGCAGCTTGTCGACAGGGGGCGGCGAGACCCAGTACTTC
NA	TRBV7-2	NA	TRBJ2-7	CASSSTSGLRGQYF	TGTGCCAGCAGCTCCACTTCCGGGCTAAGGGGGCAGTACTTC
NA	TRBV4-1	NA	TRBJ2-7	CASSQARDGAYEQYF	TGCGCCAGCAGCCAAGCTCGGGACGGTGCCTACGAGCAGTACTTC
NA	TRBV27	NA	TRBJ1-1	CASSLVSGATAEAFF	TGTGCCAGCAGTTTAGTTTCAGGGGCCACAGCTGAAGCTTTCTTT
NA	TRBV24-1	NA	TRBJ2-7	CATSGARGAREQYF	TGTGCCACCAGTGGTGCCCGGGGGGCGAGGGAGCAGTACTTC
NA	TRBV18	NA	TRBJ2-1	CASSPLNEQFF	TGTGCCAGCTCACCGCTTAATGAGCAGTTCTTC
TRBD1	TRBV28	NA	TRBJ1-2	CASRIQGDYGYTF	TGTGCCAGCAGGATTCAGGGGGACTATGGCTACACCTTC
TRBD1	TRBV12-5	NA	TRBJ2-5	CASGFDLPGQRETQYF	TGTGCTAGTGGTTTTGACCTCCCGGGACAGAGGGAGACCCAGTACTTC
TRBD1	TRBV6-5	NA	TRBJ1-1	CASRGTGDFAEAFF	TGTGCCAGCAGGGGGACAGGGGATTTTGCTGAAGCTTTCTTT